These 29 T cell receptor beta chains were sequenced from one sample in a study of early T cells in non-severe SARS-CoV-2 infection. From the 5' RACE reads, TCRdb called clonotypes with MiXCR, one entry per CDR3 protein. The table shows 30,000 to 40,000 distinct CDR3 sequences, with about 5% occurring only once. What was sequenced was whole blood. The receptors were gathered from an adult who was a healthcare worker with PCR-confirmed SARS-CoV-2 infection or an uninfected control (not recorded which).

Many counts were recorded for this clonotype. This chain joins TRBV20-1 and TRBJ2-3; 8 bases match TRBD2. CDR1 is DFQATT, CDR2 SNEGSKA, per germline (reference sequence). After removal of 3 bases from V and 1 base from J, the junction contained 0 bases not matched to a gene. The CDR3 loop spans 13 amino acids. The CDR3 DNA follows: TGCAGTGCTAGCGGGGGGGGCACAGATACGCAGTATTTT. It yields the protein CSASGGGTDTQYF.

This clonotype showed up many times. The V gene is TRBV7-9, the J gene TRBJ2-2; TRBD2 aligns across 15 bases. The CDR3 covers 17 residues. J was trimmed by 1 base and V by 10 bases; bases with no gene match: 7. Looked up from germline, CDR1 is SEHNR and CDR2 is FQNEAQ (reference sequence). The CDR3 bases are TGTGCCACCCCGGGACTAGCGGGGGGAGTGAACACCGGGGAGCTGTTTTTT. Protein sequence: CATPGLAGGVNTGELFF.

This clonotype was seen ten or more times. V gene TRBV7-2 combines with J gene TRBJ2-5; D is perhaps TRBD2 (6 bases). CDR3 length equals 13 residues. V shed 4 bases and J shed 5 bases, with 11 bases lying between them. The germline V gene encodes CDR1 SGHTA and CDR2 FQGNSA. CDR3 amino acids: CASSSGGRETQYF. The DNA for the CDR3 is TGTGCCAGCAGCTCCGGAGGGCGTGAGACCCAGTACTTC.

This clonotype was detected many times. The gene calls are TRBV7-2 and TRBJ2-3, with D unclear. CDR1 and CDR2 from the germline V gene are SGHTA and FQGNSA. This CDR3 spans 12 amino acids. V dropped 2 bases and J dropped 4 bases, with 4 bases sitting between them. The DNA of the CDR3 is TGTGCCAGCAGCTTAACAGCAGATACGCAGTATTTT. This gives the protein CASSLTADTQYF.

The sample holds many counts of this clonotype. This chain joins TRBV7-8 and TRBJ1-1; D is ambiguous. Trimming left V 1 base short and J 8 bases short, with 14 bases between. Germline V CDR1 and CDR2: SGHVS, FQNEAQ. The CDR3 spans 14 residues. CDR3 protein: CASSLDRWRTEAFF. In DNA, the CDR3 is TGTGCCAGCAGCTTAGACCGCTGGCGTACCGAAGCTTTCTTT. Variable domain in full (rest from reference TRBV7-8 and TRBJ1-1): GAGVSQSPRYKVAKRGQDVALRCDPISGHVSLFWYQQALGQGPEFLTYFQNEAQLDKSGLPSDRFFAERPEGSVSTLKIQRTQQEDSAVYLCASSLDRWRTEAFFGQGTRLTVV.

This clonotype was detected many times. The rearrangement joins TRBV30 to TRBJ2-7; 7 bases match TRBD1. CDR1 is GTSNPN and CDR2 is SVGIG in the germline V gene (reference sequence). With 8 bases clipped from V and 0 bases from J, the junction kept 10 bases outside the gene matches. This CDR3 has 14 amino acids. The CDR3: CAIKFRDSSYEQYF. The CDR3 DNA reads as TGTGCCATTAAATTTCGGGACAGCTCCTACGAGCAGTACTTC.

This clonotype was seen ten or more times. The CDR3 bases are TGTGCCAGCAGCGGCCAGGGGGATCAGCCCCAGCATTTT. Protein product: CASSGQGDQPQHF. The V gene is TRBV7-6, the J gene TRBJ1-5; 7 positions agree with TRBD1. The J segment lost 5 bases and the V segment lost 5 bases, leaving 3 bases of the junction unmatched. The CDR3 covers 13 residues. Germline V lookup: CDR1 SGHVS, CDR2 FNYEAQ.

This clonotype was recorded many times. The chain recombines TRBV6-1 with TRBJ1-5; D call uncertain. Trimming took 8 bases from V and 5 from J, leaving 10 bases between them. This CDR3 is built from 12 residues. The germline gives CDR1 MNHNS, CDR2 SASEGT. CDR3 amino acids: CASHGVDQPQHF. CDR3 bases: TGTGCCAGCCATGGAGTGGATCAGCCCCAGCATTTT.

This clonotype was counted at least ten times. V and J are TRBV9 and TRBJ1-5; possible D gene TRBD1, 5 bases. The CDR3 runs to 13 residues. Trimming took 4 bases from V and 7 from J, leaving 12 bases between them. Germline CDR1 and CDR2: SGDLS and YYNGEE. In DNA, the CDR3 is TGTGCCAGCAGCAAGGGGTTGCAGCAGCCCCAGCATTTT. It translates to CASSKGLQQPQHF. Using reference TRBV9 and TRBJ1-5 for the parts outside the CDR3, the full variable domain is DSGVTQTPKHLITATGQRVTLRCSPRSGDLSVYWYQQSLDQGLQFLIQYYNGEERAKGNILERFSAQQFPDLHSELNLSSLELGDSALYFCASSKGLQQPQHFGDGTRLSIL.

Regarding this clonotype: This may come from a read error, since a much larger clone is one base off. J is TRBJ1-1 and V is TRBV30; D not resolved. The CDR3 is 12 amino acids. The germline CDR1 and CDR2 sequences are GTSNPN and SVGIG (reference sequence). Trimming took 5 bases from V and 10 from J, leaving 17 bases between them. The CDR3 DNA reads TGTGCCTGGGGTGCCCTGACGATCGGAGCTTTCTTT. Its protein product is CAWGALTIGAFF.

This clonotype was found a few times. The chain combines TRBV13 with TRBJ2-5; 12 bases line up with TRBD2. CDR1 is PRHDT, CDR2 FYEKMQ, per germline (reference sequence). The CDR3 spans 16 residues. With 4 bases clipped from V and 0 bases from J, the junction kept 3 bases outside the gene matches. Written as DNA, the CDR3 is TGTGCCAGCAGCTCTAGACTAGCGGGGGACCAAGAGACCCAGTACTTC. Translation: CASSSRLAGDQETQYF.

This chain's CDR3 is CASSQERVMNEQYF. CDR3 DNA sequence: TGCGCCAGCAGCCAAGAGAGGGTAATGAACGAGCAGTACTTC. V is TRBV4-1 and J is TRBJ2-7, with TRBD2 as a possible D gene (5 bases). The V gene lost 0 bases and the J gene lost 5 bases, with 11 bases spanning the gap. Germline CDR1 MGHRA, CDR2 YSYEKL. The CDR3 length is 14 residues.

In this sample, this clonotype turned up many times. The rearrangement links TRBV4-1 to TRBJ2-1, with D unresolved. From germline, CDR1 is MGHRA and CDR2 YSYEKL. The CDR3 has 11 residues. V was shortened by 6 bases and J by 4 bases, with 4 bases between the two germline ends. The CDR3 sequence is CASSGYNEQFF. In DNA form, the CDR3 reads TGCGCCAGCAGTGGGTACAATGAGCAGTTCTTC.

This clonotype was detected ten times or more. The chain combines TRBV4-1 with TRBJ1-1; D may be TRBD1 (6 bases). The V end lost 1 base, the J end lost 8 bases, and 20 bases lay between the germline ends. Germline lookup yields CDR1 MGHRA and CDR2 YSYEKL. This CDR3 has 16 residues. CDR3 sequence reads: CASSQAVAGVTGEAFF. CDR3 coding DNA: TGCGCCAGCAGCCAAGCGGTGGCAGGCGTGACAGGAGAAGCTTTCTTT.

There are many counts of this clonotype. This chain links TRBV3-1 with TRBJ1-1, with unresolved D. Germline CDR1 and CDR2: LGHDT and YNNKEL (reference sequence). Trimming shortened V by 4 bases and J by 4 bases, and 13 bases separated the two germline ends. This CDR3 spans 14 amino acids. This CDR3 is CASSPQNVGTEAFF. The CDR3 DNA reads TGTGCCAGCAGCCCTCAAAACGTGGGCACTGAAGCTTTCTTT.

The rearrangement uses TRBV5-1 and TRBJ1-2; 8 bases match TRBD1. V was pared by 0 bases and J by 8 bases, with 6 bases of the junction left unmatched. Germline lookup yields CDR1 SGHRS and CDR2 YFSETQ. This CDR3 spans 14 amino acids. This CDR3 is CASSLAGQGRGYTF. CDR3 coding DNA: TGCGCCAGCAGCTTGGCCGGACAGGGACGGGGCTACACCTTC.

This clonotype was recorded many times. This chain links TRBV9 with TRBJ1-3; possible D gene TRBD1, 5 bases. The CDR3 extends over 14 amino acids. Per the germline V gene, CDR1 is SGDLS and CDR2 is YYNGEE. Trimming took off 4 bases at V and 0 bases at J, with 8 bases between the two ends. CDR3 sequence: CASSPGGSGNTIYF. CDR3 nucleotide sequence: TGTGCCAGCAGCCCGGGGGGCTCTGGAAACACCATATATTTT. Filled out from reference TRBV9 and TRBJ1-3, the complete variable domain reads DSGVTQTPKHLITATGQRVTLRCSPRSGDLSVYWYQQSLDQGLQFLIQYYNGEERAKGNILERFSAQQFPDLHSELNLSSLELGDSALYFCASSPGGSGNTIYFGEGSWLTVV.

This clonotype occurred many times. This sequence joins TRBV11-2 and TRBJ2-7; 12 bases are shared with TRBD2. The length of the CDR3 is 17 residues. The V and J ends lost 2 bases and 3 bases, in that order; junction bases with no gene match: 8. CDR1 and CDR2 from the germline V gene are SGHAT and FQNNGV. CDR3 sequence reads: CASSLRSELAGGYEQYF. In nucleotides, the CDR3 is TGTGCCAGCAGCTTAAGGTCGGAACTAGCGGGGGGCTACGAGCAGTACTTC.

This clonotype was observed at least ten times. The rearrangement uses TRBV4-1 and TRBJ2-2; D may be TRBD1 (6 bases). The CDR3 is 15 residues long. The germline V gene encodes CDR1 MGHRA and CDR2 YSYEKL. The ends were cut back, 1 base at V and 9 bases at J, with 15 bases in the middle. This CDR3 reads CASSQVGAGSRELFF. The CDR3 DNA reads as TGCGCCAGCAGCCAAGTGGGGGCAGGATCCAGGGAGCTGTTTTTT.

The table lists this clonotype with a few counts. The chain recombines TRBV18 with TRBJ2-1; tentatively, D is TRBD1 or TRBD2 (5 bases each). In germline, CDR1 is KGHSH, CDR2 LQKENI. This CDR3 comprises 15 residues. V shed 1 base and J shed 0 bases, with 7 bases lying between them. The CDR3 region is CASSPLGGSYNEQFF. DNA for the CDR3: TGTGCCAGCTCACCACTTGGGGGCTCCTACAATGAGCAGTTCTTC.

The CDR3 spells CGAWGESNNEQFF. The CDR3 nucleotides are TGTGGAGCCTGGGGAGAATCGAACAATGAGCAGTTCTTC. The rearrangement uses TRBV28 and TRBJ2-1; D might be TRBD2 (5 bases). The CDR3 is 13 residues long. The germline V gene encodes CDR1 MDHEN and CDR2 SYDVKM.

The chain links TRBV11-2 to TRBJ2-5, with 7 bases aligning to TRBD1. CDR1 and CDR2 from the germline V gene are SGHAT and FQNNGV. The CDR3 sequence is 14 residues long. The trim removed 4 bases at V and 5 bases at J, leaving 7 bases unmatched. In DNA form, the CDR3 reads TGTGCCAGCAGCTCTCACAGGGGCGTCGAGACCCAGTACTTC. Its translation is CASSSHRGVETQYF.

This chain connects TRBV7-6 to TRBJ1-6; D possibly corresponds to TRBD1 (6 bases). Trimming pared 5 bases from V and 2 bases from J, leaving 22 bases between. This CDR3 has 19 amino acids. Germline values: CDR1 SGHVS, CDR2 FNYEAQ. CDR3 sequence: CASSQGTTQGLPYNSPLHF. DNA of the CDR3: TGTGCCAGCAGCCAAGGAACTACCCAGGGGTTGCCCTATAATTCACCCCTCCACTTT.

This clonotype was seen many times. The V call is TRBV6-1, the J call TRBJ1-5; D uncertain. The CDR3 totals 16 residues. V lost 2 bases to trimming and J lost 0 bases, with 11 bases between them. CDR1 is MNHNS and CDR2 is SASEGT in the germline V gene. The CDR3 DNA sequence: TGTGCCAGCAGTGAACCGGCAGGCATTAGCAATCAGCCCCAGCATTTT. As protein: CASSEPAGISNQPQHF.

Ten or more counts support this clonotype. V and J are TRBV12-3 or TRBV12-4 and TRBJ1-5; D gene unclear. There are 14 residues in the CDR3. V dropped 3 bases and J dropped 1 base, with 7 bases sitting between them. The CDR3 DNA reads TGTGCCAGCAGTTTCGGTGGAAGCAATCAGCCCCAGCATTTT. Translation: CASSFGGSNQPQHF.

In its sample, this clonotype was seen many times. The chain has TRBV3-1 and TRBJ1-5, with D perhaps matching TRBD1 (5 bases). Looked up from germline, CDR1 is LGHDT and CDR2 is YNNKEL (reference sequence). This CDR3 region has 14 residues. V lost 5 bases, J lost 2 bases, and 10 bases lay in between. CDR3 amino acids: CASSYGAGNQPQHF. DNA of the CDR3: TGTGCCAGCAGCTACGGGGCGGGCAATCAGCCCCAGCATTTT.

This clonotype appeared many times. The chain is built from TRBV4-1 and TRBJ2-2, with D possibly matching TRBD1 (6 bases). V was pared by 5 bases and J by 6 bases, with 22 bases between. Germline CDR1 is MGHRA and CDR2 is YSYEKL. The length of the CDR3 is 17 residues. CDR3 coding DNA: TGCGCCAGCAGCTACCGTAATTTAGACAGGACCTCCGGGGAGCTGTTTTTT. The encoded protein is CASSYRNLDRTSGELFF.

Only a few counts were recorded for this clonotype. This rearrangement joins TRBV12-3 or TRBV12-4 to TRBJ2-7; 11 bases match TRBD1. Unmatched junction bases numbered 7, after V lost 5 bases and J lost 7 bases. The CDR3 sequence is 14 residues long. CDR3 amino acids: CASSEDRGRWEQYF. The CDR3 nucleotides are TGTGCCAGCAGTGAGGACAGGGGGCGCTGGGAGCAGTACTTC.

This clonotype was observed at least ten times. This chain uses TRBV27 with TRBJ1-1; no firm D call. The germline V gene has CDR1 MNHEY and CDR2 SMNVEV (reference sequence). The V gene lost 6 bases and the J gene lost 2 bases, with 13 bases spanning the gap. The CDR3 length is 14 residues. CDR3 amino acids: CASRASGANTEAFF. The CDR3 coding sequence is TGTGCCAGCAGAGCGTCAGGCGCTAACACTGAAGCTTTCTTT.